A single TCR beta chain is shown here with its context. Its antigen is undetermined. Amplification of TCR beta CDR3 regions was performed using RNA transcripts as template. The HTBI set primed first-round TCR CDR3 RT-PCR. Via MiXCR, TCRdb re-called the multiplex PCR reads, giving one row per CDR3 protein. Of hundreds of thousands of distinct CDR3 sequences listed, about two fifths are singletons. The patients, who ranged from 18 to 65 in age, presented with newly diagnosed hyperthyroidism lasting under 2 months. The CDR3 runs to 14 residues. Trimming cost V 3 bases and J 4 bases, with 12 bases left between them. Germline V CDR1 and CDR2: LNHDA, SQIVND (reference sequence). This specimen comes from a study of T cells in Graves' hyperthyroidism and ophthalmopathy. On the study more broadly: Peripheral blood was drawn at first diagnosis, prior to all treatment.

Study results and caveats: Most thyroid clonotypes that were expanded above 0.001 also turned up in blood.

The source is a man aged 18 to 35 with Graves' hyperthyroidism. The chain couples TRBV19 to TRBJ2-5, with TRBD2 as a possible D gene (6 bases). The sample consisted of blood. The CDR3 loop reads CASSIPGGPETQYF. The CDR3 DNA reads TGTGCCAGTAGTATTCCAGGAGGGCCAGAGACCCAGTACTTC.